The present T cell receptor beta chain was sequenced within a study of blood T cell repertoires in COVID-19. In the case of this clone: A read error may account for a junction end that differs from germline.

The CDR3 contains 16 residues. Germline lookup yields CDR1 LGHNA and CDR2 YNFKEQ. Measured with immunoSEQ multiplex PCR; TCRdb has only the in-frame clones, and not every one. The data hold 5,700 or so clones, with approximately 78% observed a single time. This TCR was sampled from a human donor with active COVID-19. The donor label of this sample is uncertain. Sequencing used peripheral blood. The chain couples TRBV4-2 to TRBJ2-2, with TRBD2 identical over 14 bases. For the CDR3, the DNA is TGTGCCAGCAGCCAGGGGACTAGCGGGAGCTGGCGGGGAGCTGTTTTT. Its translation: CASSQGTSGSWRGAVF.